Given below is one T cell receptor (beta chain) in context. The sample comes from a study of CD8+ T cells in alopecia areata. Study at large: At a dose of 5 to 10 mg twice daily, oral tofacitinib was given to treated patients.

Extracted RNA was reverse transcribed, and the resulting cDNA served as sequencing template. Profiled with immunoSEQ multiplex PCR; TCRdb holds only in-frame clones, not every one. The sample records about 180,000 clones, approximately 49% being singletons. Treatment indicated: oral pan-JAK inhibitor, 5-10 mg twice daily. Alopecia areata patients provided lesional scalp punch biopsies and peripheral blood. Germline loops: CDR1 SGHDT, CDR2 YYEEEE. V dropped 0 bases and J dropped 5 bases, with 14 bases sitting between them. This CDR3 comprises 15 residues. This rearrangement joins TRBV5-6 to TRBJ2-5; perhaps TRBD2 as D (6 bases). The input for sequencing was CD8+ T cells sorted from blood, taken between weeks 51 and 52, from a patient treated with tofacitinib. This clonotype originated in a human donor with alopecia areata. CDR3 sequence (DNA): TGTGCCAGCAGCTTGGGGGCGGGATATCGTGAGACCCAGTACTTC. It specifies CASSLGAGYRETQYF. Full variable domain (remainder filled in from reference TRBV5-6 and TRBJ2-5): DAGVTQSPTHLIKTRGQQVTLRCSPKSGHDTVSWYQQALGQGPQFIFQYYEEEERQRGNFPDRFSGHQFPNYSSELNVNALLLGDSALYLCASSLGAGYRETQYFGPGTRLLVL.